One and the same sample provided the 3 T cell receptor beta chains below, sequenced in a study of CD8 T cells in Susac syndrome. Reverse transcription of 0.5 to 1 ug RNA used random hexamers. TCRdb re-derived calls from the immunoSEQ multiplex PCR reads in MiXCR, one entry per CDR3 protein. The table lists roughly 130,000 distinct CDR3 sequences, about 95% of them singletons. The specimen was CD4+ T cells from PBMCs. The receptors derive from a human donor in good health.

This chain uses TRBV7-2 with TRBJ1-1, with a tentative D call TRBD1 (6 bases). The CDR3 contains 13 residues. V lost 7 bases and J 8 bases, leaving 17 bases between the germline ends. Germline CDR1 SGHTA, CDR2 FQGNSA. The CDR3 region has the DNA TGTGCCAGCATCATAGTGGGGGGCACGGAAGCTTTCTTT. Translated: CASIIVGGTEAFF. Based on the CDR3 plus reference TRBV7-2 and TRBJ1-1, the full variable domain is GAGVSQSPSNKVTEKGKDVELRCDPISGHTALYWYRQSLGQGLEFLIYFQGNSAPDKSGLPSDRFSAERTGGSVSTLTIQRTQQEDSAVYLCASIIVGGTEAFFGQGTRLTVV.

In this sample, this clonotype turned up once. This chain connects TRBV11-2 to TRBJ2-5, with 8 bases identical to TRBD1. Germline values: CDR1 SGHAT, CDR2 FQNNGV. Trimming removed 0 bases from V and 3 bases from J; junction bases left unmatched: 6. The CDR3 has 16 amino acids. CDR3 sequence: CASSLDPAQGEETQYF. The CDR3 DNA reads TGTGCCAGCAGCTTAGATCCTGCACAGGGGGAAGAGACCCAGTACTTC.

This rearrangement joins TRBV20-1 to TRBJ2-7, with 8 bases identical to TRBD2. J was trimmed by 3 bases and V by 0 bases; bases with no gene match: 10. CDR3 length: 16 residues. Looked up from germline, CDR1 is DFQATT and CDR2 is SNEGSKA (reference sequence). This CDR3 is CSARDSLREVVYEQYF. Written as DNA, the CDR3 is TGCAGTGCTAGAGATTCCTTGCGGGAGGTAGTCTACGAGCAGTACTTC.